This TCR beta chain was recovered during a study of cytomegalovirus exposure and HLA in healthy donors. Turning to this clone: What it recognizes is unknown.

The PCR made use of 60 Vbeta and 13 Jbeta primers. TCRdb's table, derived via immunoSEQ multiplex PCR, lists solely in-frame clones and lacks some. The table has around 70,000 clones, about 75% seen once. Germline CDR1 WNHNN, CDR2 SYGVQD (reference sequence). The CDR3 is 14 amino acids. The J segment lost 5 bases and the V segment lost 4 bases, leaving 5 bases of the junction unmatched. Whole-study results and caveats: Earlier analysis found most TCR beta V segments productive about 87% or about 30% of the time.

The TCR originated in a man aged 65 to 79 in good health and CMV-seronegative. J is TRBJ2-1 and V is TRBV10-1; 7 bases match TRBD2. Sample: PBMCs. Here the CDR3 reads CASSAQRGNNEQFF. The CDR3 nucleotides read TGCGCCAGCAGTGCCCAGCGGGGAAACAATGAGCAGTTCTTC.